This entry describes one T cell receptor beta chain. Antigen specificity is unknown. Libraries were prepared by immunoSEQ multiplex PCR; TCRdb keeps only in-frame clonotypes and omits some of them. The table records tens of thousands of clones, roughly 90% of them present only once. CDR1 is LGHNA and CDR2 is YNFKEQ in the germline V gene. The V and J ends lost 1 base and 4 bases respectively, with 13 bases between them. The CDR3 has 15 amino acids. This specimen comes from a study of T cells in localized non-small cell lung cancer. Study-level results: The appearance of a median roughly 53 of the top 100 tumor clones was seen in adjacent lung. Exceeding tumor, uninvolved adjacent lung had the highest T cell clonality.

The TCR comes from a man between 40 and 70 years old with stage I squamous cell lung carcinoma. Sequenced here: peripheral blood, sampled before any cancer treatment. The chain couples TRBV4-2 to TRBJ1-1; D remains ambiguous. CDR3 nucleotide sequence: TGTGCCAGCAGCCAAGCCCCCGCCCGGACCACTGAAGCTTTCTTT. Translated, it gives CASSQAPARTTEAFF.